The 25 T cell receptor beta chains listed next were all sequenced from one sample in a study of type 1 regulatory T cells. What these receptors recognize is not known. TCRdb reprocessed the reads via MiXCR and lists one record per CDR3 protein. The sample contains some 21,000 distinct CDR3 sequences, around 43% of which appear only once. Sequencing was performed on cultured T cells, either the whole culture or a sorted T cell fraction (not recorded which). The receptors originated from a human donor in good health.

The CDR3 DNA reads TGCGCCAGCAGCCAAAGTTTAAGGGTCCAAGAGACCCAGTACTTC. Translating gives CASSQSLRVQETQYF. This chain joins TRBV4-1 and TRBJ2-5, with D unclear. Germline V gene sequence: CDR1 MGHRA, CDR2 YSYEKL. V lost 2 bases, J lost 1 base, and 11 bases lay in between. The CDR3 has 15 amino acids.

The V call is TRBV9, the J call TRBJ1-1; no clear D. With 3 bases removed from V and 1 base from J, the gap between germline ends came to 13 bases. The germline V gene encodes CDR1 SGDLS and CDR2 YYNGEE. The CDR3 loop spans 15 amino acids. The CDR3 sequence is CASSAGREGNTEAFF. DNA for the CDR3: TGTGCCAGCAGCGCCGGACGGGAGGGGAACACTGAAGCTTTCTTT.

This clonotype appeared a few times. The chain is built from TRBV9 and TRBJ2-1; 7 positions match TRBD2. The germline V gene has CDR1 SGDLS and CDR2 YYNGEE. With V trimmed by 3 bases and J by 3 bases, 6 bases remained unmatched. The CDR3 loop spans 15 amino acids. The DNA of the CDR3 is TGTGCCAGCAGCGCCGGGTCGGGGGGCTACAATGAGCAGTTCTTC. It yields the protein CASSAGSGGYNEQFF.

By share, this clonotype ranks as medium-sized. The chain has TRBV6-5 and TRBJ2-6; TRBD2 matches 13 bases. The CDR3 is 20 amino acids. The trim removed 5 bases at V and 0 bases at J, leaving 10 bases unmatched. Germline V gene data show CDR1 as MNHEY and CDR2 as SVGAGI. In nucleotides, the CDR3 is TGTGCCAGCAGTACCCGGACTAGCGGGGGCCCAACCTCTGGGGCCAACGTCCTGACTTTC. Its protein is CASSTRTSGGPTSGANVLTF.

There are a few counts of this clonotype. The V gene is TRBV6-1, the J gene TRBJ2-7, with D possibly matching TRBD1 (6 bases). V lost 7 bases to trimming and J lost 2 bases, with 15 bases between them. Germline V lookup: CDR1 MNHNS, CDR2 SASEGT. The CDR3 length is 14 residues. The CDR3 region is CASNQQGQTYEQYF. The CDR3 DNA reads TGTGCCAGCAACCAACAGGGCCAGACCTACGAGCAGTACTTC.

This clonotype was detected ten times or more. The rearrangement links TRBV5-1 to TRBJ1-1; the D is unclear. The V gene lost 0 bases and the J gene lost 1 base, with 10 bases spanning the gap. Germline CDR1 SGHRS, CDR2 YFSETQ. There are 15 residues in the CDR3. The CDR3 DNA reads as TGCGCCAGCAGCTTGGTCGTCCTAGGGAACACTGAAGCTTTCTTT. Residues: CASSLVVLGNTEAFF.

The V call is TRBV2, the J call TRBJ1-5; D remains unclear. V was trimmed by 7 bases and J by 2 bases, leaving 9 bases between them. In germline, CDR1 is SNHLY, CDR2 FYNNEI. The CDR3 is made up of 13 amino acids. The CDR3 loop is CASKEGRNQPQHF. CDR3 DNA sequence: TGTGCCAGCAAAGAAGGGCGCAATCAGCCCCAGCATTTT. The full variable domain, completed using reference TRBV2 and TRBJ1-5, is EPEVTQTPSHQVTQMGQEVILRCVPISNHLYFYWYRQILGQKVEFLVSFYNNEISEKSEIFDDQFSVERPDGSNFTLKIRSTKLEDSAMYFCASKEGRNQPQHFGDGTRLSIL.

The V gene is TRBV20-1, the J gene TRBJ1-2; D remains ambiguous. The CDR3 is made up of 13 amino acids. Germline CDR1 and CDR2: DFQATT and SNEGSKA (reference sequence). The germline V and J ends were trimmed by 3 bases and 7 bases, with 15 bases remaining between them. The CDR3 spells CSASPLRVGGYTF. As DNA, the CDR3 is TGCAGTGCTAGCCCCCTGCGGGTCGGTGGCTACACCTTC.

The CDR3 DNA reads as TGTGCTAGTGGTTTGGTACAGGGGGCACTCCCGCAGTTCTTC. Translation: CASGLVQGALPQFF. The J gene is TRBJ2-1, the V gene TRBV12-5, with 9 positions matching TRBD1. CDR3 length: 14 amino acids. The ends lost 0 bases at V and 12 bases at J; junction bases unmatched: 6. Germline V gene data show CDR1 as LGHNT and CDR2 as FRNRAP.

This chain uses TRBV2 with TRBJ1-1; D is unresolved. CDR3 length: 13 amino acids. V shed 5 bases and J shed 1 base, with 8 bases lying between them. The germline V gene has CDR1 SNHLY and CDR2 FYNNEI. CDR3 sequence: CASSFTWNTEAFF. The CDR3 nucleotides are TGTGCCAGCAGTTTCACATGGAACACTGAAGCTTTCTTT.

A few counts support this clonotype. The genes are TRBV30 and TRBJ1-2; possible D gene TRBD1, 5 bases. Germline V lookup: CDR1 GTSNPN, CDR2 SVGIG (reference sequence). This CDR3 comprises 14 residues. With 5 bases removed from V and 4 bases from J, the gap between germline ends came to 17 bases. CDR3 bases: TGTGCCTGGGAGGTGGGGCACAGTCTCTATGGCTACACCTTC. This sequence encodes CAWEVGHSLYGYTF.

This clonotype was counted ten times or more. This chain uses TRBV5-1 with TRBJ1-6, with a possible D match to TRBD1 (5 bases). Per germline, CDR1 SGHRS and CDR2 YFSETQ. Trimming removed 7 bases from V and 13 bases from J, with 18 bases in between. The CDR3 consists of 13 residues. The CDR3 DNA reads TGCGCCAGCGGGGCGGGGGACCACCGTCCCCTCCACTTT. Encoded protein: CASGAGDHRPLHF.

In this sample, this clonotype turned up a few times. J is TRBJ1-1 and V is TRBV12-3 or TRBV12-4; D is unclear. This CDR3 has 13 amino acids. Trimming shortened V by 5 bases and J by 4 bases, and 11 bases separated the two germline ends. The CDR3 sequence is CASSGRVSTEAFF. The DNA of the CDR3 is TGTGCCAGCAGTGGTAGGGTAAGCACTGAAGCTTTCTTT.

This clonotype was detected a few times. The chain is built from TRBV5-5 and TRBJ2-1; no clear D gene. The CDR3 is made up of 15 amino acids. CDR1 and CDR2 from the germline V gene are SGHKS and YYEKEE (reference sequence). Trimming took off 0 bases at V and 7 bases at J, with 14 bases between the two ends. CDR3 residues: CASSLGPLLPNEQFF. The CDR3 DNA reads TGTGCCAGCAGCTTGGGACCCCTACTTCCTAATGAGCAGTTCTTC.

A note on this clonotype: The junction departs from the called germline gene at one end, perhaps through a read error. The V call is TRBV29-1, the J call TRBJ2-7; D is tentatively TRBD1 or TRBD2 (5 bases each). This CDR3 is built from 13 residues. The V gene's germline CDR1 is SQVTM and CDR2 ANQGSEA. This chain's CDR3 is CSVELQRGYEQCF. DNA of the CDR3: TGCAGCGTTGAACTCCAGAGGGGCTACGAGCAGTGCTTC.

The V and J genes are TRBV5-1 and TRBJ1-2; D is undetermined. The CDR3 runs to 14 residues. Between the trimmed V and J ends, which lost 1 base and 4 bases, there was a span of 11 bases. Germline CDR1 is SGHRS and CDR2 is YFSETQ. This chain's CDR3 is CASSLTGITYGYTF. The CDR3 DNA sequence: TGCGCCAGCAGCTTGACCGGGATCACCTATGGCTACACCTTC.

The CDR3: CSADEGGSYEQYF. The CDR3 nucleotides are TGCAGTGCCGACGAGGGTGGGTCCTACGAGCAGTACTTC. The V and J genes are TRBV20-1 and TRBJ2-7; D perhaps matches TRBD2 (5 bases). The CDR3 sequence is 13 residues long. V gave up 6 bases and J gave up 1 base, with 13 bases separating them. Germline CDR1 is DFQATT and CDR2 is SNEGSKA (reference sequence).

The chain joins TRBV3-1 to TRBJ1-2; possibly TRBD1 for D (5 bases). The germline V gene encodes CDR1 LGHDT and CDR2 YNNKEL (reference sequence). The CDR3 has 15 residues. Between the trimmed V and J ends, which lost 4 bases and 7 bases, there was a span of 19 bases. The CDR3 reads CASSLRQLGTAGYTF. DNA of the CDR3: TGTGCCAGCAGCCTAAGACAGTTGGGGACCGCTGGCTACACCTTC.

The chain joins TRBV6-2 or TRBV6-3 to TRBJ2-1; 16 bases agree with TRBD2. Germline values: CDR1 MNHEY, CDR2 SVGEGT. J lost 10 bases, V lost 5 bases, and 8 bases had no gene match. The CDR3 consists of 16 residues. The CDR3 nucleotides are TGTGCCAGCAGTGCGGGACTAGCGGGGGGGTTTTGGGAGCAGTTCTTC. It translates to CASSAGLAGGFWEQFF.

The chain recombines TRBV7-9 with TRBJ2-3; D possibly corresponds to TRBD1 (5 bases). Between the trimmed V and J ends, which lost 5 bases and 4 bases, there was a span of 10 bases. The CDR3 loop spans 13 amino acids. From germline, CDR1 is SEHNR and CDR2 FQNEAQ (reference sequence). The CDR3 DNA reads TGTGCCAGCAGCCGATTAGGGGCAGATACGCAGTATTTT. This translates into CASSRLGADTQYF.

The chain joins TRBV6-1 to TRBJ2-3, with 9 nucleotides matching TRBD2. V dropped 5 bases and J dropped 3; count of bases not matched to a gene: 3. The germline CDR1 and CDR2 sequences are MNHNS and SASEGT. The CDR3 has 14 amino acids. The CDR3 spells CASSRGGGTDTQYF. The CDR3 bases are TGTGCCAGCAGTCGCGGGGGGGGGACAGATACGCAGTATTTT.

The CDR3 bases are TGCAGTGCCCCGGATAGTTCTAACCCCTACAATGAGCAGTTCTTC. Its translation: CSAPDSSNPYNEQFF. The chain carries TRBV20-1 and TRBJ2-1; D is uncertain. This CDR3 spans 15 amino acids. In germline, CDR1 is DFQATT, CDR2 SNEGSKA (reference sequence). The V end was cut by 6 bases, the J end by 2 bases, with 17 bases between.

This clonotype counts as medium-sized. V and J are TRBV18 and TRBJ1-2; 10 nucleotides align to TRBD1. Germline values: CDR1 KGHSH, CDR2 LQKENI. V was pared by 6 bases and J by 3 bases, with 16 bases of the junction left unmatched. The CDR3 totals 18 residues. The DNA for the CDR3 is TGTGCCAGCTCGCTCCTTGGACAGGGGGGCCTATCGCACTATGGCTACACCTTC. This translates into CASSLLGQGGLSHYGYTF.

The chain has TRBV27 and TRBJ2-5; D unclear. The germline V gene has CDR1 MNHEY and CDR2 SMNVEV (reference sequence). The CDR3 is made up of 11 amino acids. The V end lost 5 bases, the J end lost 9 bases, and 10 bases lay between the germline ends. CDR3 sequence: CASSIALSQYF. CDR3 nucleotides: TGTGCCAGCAGTATCGCGTTGTCCCAGTACTTC.

The CDR3 protein is CASSPQPGKAGELFF. In DNA, the CDR3 is TGTGCCAGCTCACCACAGCCGGGAAAGGCCGGGGAGCTGTTTTTT. The V gene is TRBV18, the J gene TRBJ2-2; maybe TRBD2 (5 bases). Deletions cut 1 base from V and 6 bases from J, with 12 bases between. CDR1 and CDR2 from the germline V gene are KGHSH and LQKENI. The CDR3 runs to 15 residues.